This T cell receptor beta chain was sequenced for a study of cytomegalovirus exposure and HLA in healthy donors. Study-wide results and limits: Later analysis associated a missense DCLRE1C variant with TCR beta V- and J-gene trimming. A later analysis appeared to link common viral pathogens to several of the most significant clusters. Most sequenced TCRs were rare (though some public TCRs occurred in many donors).

About this clone: Antigen specificity is unknown.

PCR involved 60 Vbeta and 13 Jbeta primers. Assay used: immunoSEQ multiplex PCR; TCRdb lists only in-frame clones, some missing. Here the sample spans 70,000 to 100,000 clones, around 70% being singletons. J gave up 7 bases and V 0 bases, and 10 bases lay outside the gene matches. Germline V gives CDR1 MGHRA, CDR2 YSYEKL. The CDR3 is 17 residues long. This chain joins TRBV4-1 and TRBJ2-3, with TRBD2 identical over 10 bases. This clonotype originated in a man between 45 and 60 years old in good health and CMV-seronegative. The specimen was PBMCs. CDR3 in amino acids: CASSQDYPAGGVNTQYF. CDR3 DNA sequence: TGCGCCAGCAGCCAAGATTATCCAGCGGGAGGGGTGAATACGCAGTATTTT.